Presented here are 3 T cell receptor beta chains from one specimen sequenced in a study of response to subunit inactivated influenza vaccine (dated by TCRdb to between 2018 and 2020). Library creation used RT-PCR. Sequenced using an Illumina HiSeq 2500. TCRdb handled the public reads itself, with Q25 trimming in fastp and clone calling in MiXCR, and kept productive beta chains. Each record represents a unique CDR3 protein, reported with the most common genes and DNA among its rows. This sample holds around 570,000 distinct CDR3 sequences; less than 8% were observed only once. Roughly 13% of the sample goes to the ten largest clones. Here the sequenced sample was PBMCs from blood, taken roughly 24 months after vaccination. These receptors were obtained from a man between 50 and 69 years old who received an inactivated influenza vaccine. Donor details come from another sample of the same person, matched by shared clones.

This clonotype was counted many times. The V and J genes are TRBV28 and TRBJ2-5; 7 nucleotides match TRBD2. The CDR3 covers 14 residues. V shed 3 bases and J 1 base; nucleotides not matched to a gene: 2. CDR1 and CDR2 from the germline V gene are MDHEN and SYDVKM. CDR3: CASSLGGAQETQYF. CDR3 coding DNA: TGTGCCAGCAGTTTGGGAGGGGCCCAAGAGACCCAGTACTTC.

There are a few counts of this clonotype. The CDR3 bases are TGCGCCAGCAGCCAGAGCAGGGGAGGTTACGGCTACACCTTC. Its translation is CASSQSRGGYGYTF. V and J are TRBV4-3 and TRBJ1-2; D perhaps matches TRBD1 (6 bases). The CDR3 runs to 14 residues. Germline V gene data show CDR1 as LGHNA and CDR2 as YSLEER. V lost 3 bases to trimming and J lost 8 bases, with 16 bases between them.

This clonotype has a count of ten or more. One end of the junction does not line up with germline, which may come from a read error. The chain links TRBV20-1 to TRBJ2-7; TRBD1 matches at 7 bases. Germline values: CDR1 DFQATT, CDR2 SNEGSKA (reference sequence). The CDR3 totals 13 residues. CDR3 nucleotide sequence: TGCAGTGTTAGACAGGGACCCTCCTACGAGCAGTACTTC. It encodes CSVRQGPSYEQYF.